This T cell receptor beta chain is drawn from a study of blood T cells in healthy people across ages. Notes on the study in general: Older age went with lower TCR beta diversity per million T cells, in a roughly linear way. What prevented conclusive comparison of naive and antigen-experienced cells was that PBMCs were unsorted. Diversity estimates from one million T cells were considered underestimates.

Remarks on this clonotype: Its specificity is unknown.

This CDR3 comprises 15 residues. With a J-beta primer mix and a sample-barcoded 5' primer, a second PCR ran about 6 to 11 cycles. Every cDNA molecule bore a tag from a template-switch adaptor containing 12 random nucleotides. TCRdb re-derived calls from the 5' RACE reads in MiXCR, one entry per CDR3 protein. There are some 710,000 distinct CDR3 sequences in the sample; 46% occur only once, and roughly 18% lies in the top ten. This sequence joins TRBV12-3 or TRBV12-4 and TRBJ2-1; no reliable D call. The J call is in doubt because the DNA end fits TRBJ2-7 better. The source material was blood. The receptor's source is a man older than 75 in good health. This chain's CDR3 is CASSLRSRSYNEQYF. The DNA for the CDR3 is TGTGCCAGCAGTTTGAGGTCCCGCTCCTACAATGAGCAGTACTTC.